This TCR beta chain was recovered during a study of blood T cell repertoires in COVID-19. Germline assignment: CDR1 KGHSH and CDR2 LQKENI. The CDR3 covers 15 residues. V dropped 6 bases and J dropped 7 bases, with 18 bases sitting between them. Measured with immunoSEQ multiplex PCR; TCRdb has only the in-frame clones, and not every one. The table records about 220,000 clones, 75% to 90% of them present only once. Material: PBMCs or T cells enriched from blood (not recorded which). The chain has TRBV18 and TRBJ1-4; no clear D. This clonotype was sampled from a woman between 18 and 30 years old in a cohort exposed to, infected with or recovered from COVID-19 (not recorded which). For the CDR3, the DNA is TGTGCCAGCTCCCTCCAACATCTGGGCAGTGAAAAACTGTTTTTT. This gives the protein CASSLQHLGSEKLFF. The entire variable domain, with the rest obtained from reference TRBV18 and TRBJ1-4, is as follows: NAGVMQNPRHLVRRRGQEARLRCSPMKGHSHVYWYRQLPEEGLKFMVYLQKENIIDESGMPKERFSAEFPKEGPSILRIQQVVRGDSAAYFCASSLQHLGSEKLFFGSGTQLSVL.